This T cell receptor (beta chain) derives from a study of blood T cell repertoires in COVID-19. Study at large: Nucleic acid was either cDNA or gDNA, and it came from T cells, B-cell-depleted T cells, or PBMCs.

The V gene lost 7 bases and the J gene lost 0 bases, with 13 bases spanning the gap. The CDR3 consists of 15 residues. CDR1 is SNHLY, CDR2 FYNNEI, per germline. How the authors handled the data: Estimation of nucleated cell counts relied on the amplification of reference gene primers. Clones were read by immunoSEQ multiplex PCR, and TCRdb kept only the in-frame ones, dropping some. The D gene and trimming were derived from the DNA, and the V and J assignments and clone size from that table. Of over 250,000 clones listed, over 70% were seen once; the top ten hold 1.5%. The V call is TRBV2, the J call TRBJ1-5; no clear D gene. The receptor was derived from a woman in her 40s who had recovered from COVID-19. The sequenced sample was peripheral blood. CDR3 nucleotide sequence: TGTGCCAGCAACGAAGGAGGGAATAGCAATCAGCCCCAGCATTTT. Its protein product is CASNEGGNSNQPQHF.